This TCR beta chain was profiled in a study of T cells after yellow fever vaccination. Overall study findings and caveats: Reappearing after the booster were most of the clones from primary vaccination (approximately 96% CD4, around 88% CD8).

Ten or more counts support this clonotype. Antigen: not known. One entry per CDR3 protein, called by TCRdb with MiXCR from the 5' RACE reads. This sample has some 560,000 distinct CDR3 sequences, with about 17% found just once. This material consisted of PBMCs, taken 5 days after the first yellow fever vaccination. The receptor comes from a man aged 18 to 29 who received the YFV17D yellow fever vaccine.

The CDR3 is CASSQGTTLMNTEAFF. The DNA of the CDR3 is TGCGCCAGCAGCCAAGGGACAACACTCATGAACACTGAAGCTTTCTTT. The V gene is TRBV4-3, the J gene TRBJ1-1, with D perhaps TRBD1 (5 bases). Trimming pared 1 base from V and 0 bases from J, leaving 12 bases between. The CDR3 runs 16 residues. Germline assignment: CDR1 LGHNA and CDR2 YSLEER.